This T cell receptor beta chain was sequenced during a study of blood T cell repertoires in COVID-19. The protocol was immunoSEQ multiplex PCR, while the TCRdb copy is restricted to in-frame clones and leaves out a portion. The data contain under 500,000 clones, roughly 91% of them singletons. The source is a woman under 40 with acute or convalescent COVID-19. Sequenced: peripheral blood.

DNA for the CDR3: TGTGCCAGCAGCGGACCGGGACAGGGCACCGAGCAGTACTTC. It codes for CASSGPGQGTEQYF. V gene TRBV5-5 combines with J gene TRBJ2-7; 9 bases align to TRBD1. Per germline, CDR1 SGHKS and CDR2 YYEKEE (reference sequence). The CDR3 consists of 14 residues. Germline trimming cut 4 bases from V and 6 bases from J; bases unmatched to any gene: 8. Variable domain in full (rest from reference TRBV5-5 and TRBJ2-7): DAGVTQSPTHLIKTRGQQVTLRCSPISGHKSVSWYQQVLGQGPQFIFQYYEKEERGRGNFPDRFSARQFPNYSSELNVNALLLGDSALYLCASSGPGQGTEQYFGPGTRLTVT.